This T cell receptor (beta chain) came from a study of regulatory T cells in long-lasting Graves disease. Sequencing libraries for TCR beta were prepared with iRepertoire HTBI primers and Arm-PCR of CDR3 regions. TCRdb itself ran the multiplex PCR reads through MiXCR, one entry per CDR3 protein. There are hundreds of thousands of distinct CDR3 sequences in the sample; under 25% occur only once, and less than 25% lies in the top ten. Specified time point: persistent/refractory GD, antithyroid drugs over 5 years with positive TRAb. PBMC-extracted RNA yielded the TCR library. Losses at the gene ends were 4 bases for V and 2 bases for J; bases not matched to a gene: 4. The CDR3 is 15 residues long. The germline CDR1 and CDR2 sequences are KGHDR and SFDVKD. This clonotype has a count of ten or more.

This sample comprised peripheral blood mononuclear cells (PBMCs), obtained when the disease was refractory, from a patient treated with antithyroid drugs. The TCR comes from a female donor with Graves disease. This chain uses TRBV24-1 with TRBJ2-5; TRBD2 matches at 9 bases. As DNA, the CDR3 is TGTGCCACCAGTGAAATGACTAGCGGACAAGAGACCCAGTACTTC. Translated, it gives CATSEMTSGQETQYF.